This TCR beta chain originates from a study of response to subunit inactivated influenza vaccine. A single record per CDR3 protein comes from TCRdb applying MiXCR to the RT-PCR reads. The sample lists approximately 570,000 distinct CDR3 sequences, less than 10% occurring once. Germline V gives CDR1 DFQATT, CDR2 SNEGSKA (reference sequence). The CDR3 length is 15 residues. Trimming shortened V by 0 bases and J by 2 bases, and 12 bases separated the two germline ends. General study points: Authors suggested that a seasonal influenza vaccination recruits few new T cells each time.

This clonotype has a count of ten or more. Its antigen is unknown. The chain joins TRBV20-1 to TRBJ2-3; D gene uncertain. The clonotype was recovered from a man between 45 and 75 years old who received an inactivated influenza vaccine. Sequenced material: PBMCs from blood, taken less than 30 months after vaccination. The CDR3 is CSAREDGHDTDTQYF. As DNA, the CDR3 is TGCAGTGCTAGAGAAGACGGGCATGACACAGATACGCAGTATTTT.